The source of this T cell receptor beta chain is a study of T cells after yellow fever vaccination. Broader study findings: Clonotypes found in both CD4 and CD8 compartments made up a small share. Boosting was followed by the reappearance of most primary-vaccination clones (approximately 95% CD4, 85% to 90% CD8).

TCR cDNA, made by 5'RACE template switching, carried an added universal primer site and UMIs. Via MiXCR, TCRdb re-called the 5' RACE reads, giving one row per CDR3 protein. The sample contains some 340,000 distinct CDR3 sequences, about 11% of which appear only once. This CDR3 has 15 amino acids. The V gene end was trimmed by 2 bases and the J gene end by 0 bases; junction bases not matched to a gene: 4. The germline gives CDR1 DFQATT, CDR2 SNEGSKA (reference sequence). Worth noting for this clonotype: Its antigen is not identified.

The specimen comprised CD4+ T cells sorted from PBMCs, sampled 45 days after the yellow fever booster vaccination. The TCR sequence derives from a man between 18 and 35 years old who received the YFV17D yellow fever vaccine. The chain is built from TRBV20-1 and TRBJ2-3; 8 positions match TRBD2. The CDR3 here is CSARPAGGSTDTQYF. For the CDR3, the DNA is TGCAGTGCTAGACCCGCGGGGGGTAGCACAGATACGCAGTATTTT.